This T cell receptor (beta chain) was recorded in a study of CDR3 diversity in severe acne. TCRdb reprocessed the PCR reads with MiXCR, giving one entry per CDR3 protein. The sample has about 90,000 distinct CDR3 sequences, around 50% seen once; the top ten hold 11%. Germline V gene data show CDR1 as MRHNA and CDR2 as SNTAGT. The CDR3 length is 14 residues. V shed 5 bases and J 9 bases; nucleotides not matched to a gene: 12. V is TRBV6-4 and J is TRBJ2-5; 7 bases line up with TRBD1. The TCR was taken from a male donor with severe acne vulgaris. Sample: blood. This CDR3 reads CASSYPDRVKAQYF. Written as DNA, the CDR3 is TGTGCCAGCAGTTATCCAGACAGGGTAAAGGCCCAGTACTTC.